This T cell receptor beta chain was retrieved from a study of T cells in Graves' hyperthyroidism and ophthalmopathy. About this clonotype itself: This could be a read error, since a much larger clone is one nucleotide away.

RNA transcripts provided the source from which TCR beta CDR3 regions were amplified. A set of HTBI primers served as the primers for a first-round RT-PCR of the TCR CDR3. A single record per CDR3 protein comes from TCRdb applying MiXCR to the multiplex PCR reads. The sample has almost 600,000 distinct CDR3 sequences, roughly 50% seen once. This TCR came from a woman younger than 35 with Graves' hyperthyroidism. Sequencing was done on a sample of peripheral blood or thyroid tissue (not recorded which).

CDR3 in DNA: TGTGCCGCCGGGGGGCAGAGCATGAACGCTGAAGCTTTCTTT. It translates to CAAGGQSMNAEAFF. V is TRBV11-2 and J is TRBJ1-1; TRBD1 is a possible D gene (6 bases). The germline CDR1 and CDR2 sequences are SGHAT and FQNNGV. This CDR3 is 14 amino acids long.